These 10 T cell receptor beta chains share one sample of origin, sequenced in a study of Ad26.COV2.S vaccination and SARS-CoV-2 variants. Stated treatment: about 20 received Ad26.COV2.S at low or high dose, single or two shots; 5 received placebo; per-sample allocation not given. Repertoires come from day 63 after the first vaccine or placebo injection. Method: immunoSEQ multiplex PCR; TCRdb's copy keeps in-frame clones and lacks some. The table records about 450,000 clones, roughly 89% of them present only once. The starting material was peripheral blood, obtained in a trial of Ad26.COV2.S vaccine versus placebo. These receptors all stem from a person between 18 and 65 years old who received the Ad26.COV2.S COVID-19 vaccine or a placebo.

CDR3 coding DNA: TGTGCCACCAGTGATTCCGGGACCTCCATTCAGTACTTC. Translation gives CATSDSGTSIQYF. The chain has TRBV24-1 and TRBJ2-4; either TRBD1 or TRBD2 may fit D (5 bases each). Trimming shortened V by 2 bases and J by 9 bases, and 10 bases separated the two germline ends. The CDR3 consists of 13 residues. The V gene's germline CDR1 is KGHDR and CDR2 SFDVKD.

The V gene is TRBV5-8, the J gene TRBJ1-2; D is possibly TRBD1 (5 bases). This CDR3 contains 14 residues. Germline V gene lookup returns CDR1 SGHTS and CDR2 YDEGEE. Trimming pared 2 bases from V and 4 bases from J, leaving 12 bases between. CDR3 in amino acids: CASSFPGYGYGYTF. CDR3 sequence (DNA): TGTGCCAGCAGCTTCCCAGGGTATGGCTATGGCTACACCTTC.

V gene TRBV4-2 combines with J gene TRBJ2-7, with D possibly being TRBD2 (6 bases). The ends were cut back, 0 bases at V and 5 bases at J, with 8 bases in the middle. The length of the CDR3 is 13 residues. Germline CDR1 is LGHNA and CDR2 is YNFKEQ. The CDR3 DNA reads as TGTGCCAGCAGCCAAGATCGGGGGAACGAGCAGTACTTC. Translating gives CASSQDRGNEQYF.

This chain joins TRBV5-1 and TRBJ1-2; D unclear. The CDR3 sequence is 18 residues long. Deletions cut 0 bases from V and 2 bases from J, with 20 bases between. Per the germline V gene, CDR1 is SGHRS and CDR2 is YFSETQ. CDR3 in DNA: TGCGCCAGCAGCTTGGGGGCGGCAGGTACACCCATAAACTATGGCTACACCTTC. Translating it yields CASSLGAAGTPINYGYTF.

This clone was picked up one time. The CDR3 is CASSFWTGIREKLFF. CDR3 bases: TGTGCCAGCAGCTTCTGGACAGGGATTAGAGAAAAACTGTTTTTT. The chain joins TRBV3-1 (or the pseudogene TRBV3-2) to TRBJ1-4; 8 nucleotides align to TRBD1. CDR1 and CDR2 from the germline V gene are LGHDT and YNNKEL (reference sequence). The CDR3 extends over 15 amino acids. V gave up 5 bases and J gave up 8 bases; unmatched junction bases: 10.

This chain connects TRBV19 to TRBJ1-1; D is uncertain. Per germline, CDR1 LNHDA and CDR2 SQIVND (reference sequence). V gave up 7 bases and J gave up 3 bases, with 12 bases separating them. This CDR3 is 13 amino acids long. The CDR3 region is CASISDFYTEAFF. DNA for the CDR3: TGTGCCAGTATCTCAGACTTTTACACTGAAGCTTTCTTT.

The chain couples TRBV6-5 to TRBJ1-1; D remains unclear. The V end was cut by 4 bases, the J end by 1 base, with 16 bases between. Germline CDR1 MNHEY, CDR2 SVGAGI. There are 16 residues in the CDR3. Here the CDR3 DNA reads TGTGCCAGCAGTTTCCCGAGGACGGGGAAGAACACTGAAGCTTTCTTT. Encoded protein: CASSFPRTGKNTEAFF.

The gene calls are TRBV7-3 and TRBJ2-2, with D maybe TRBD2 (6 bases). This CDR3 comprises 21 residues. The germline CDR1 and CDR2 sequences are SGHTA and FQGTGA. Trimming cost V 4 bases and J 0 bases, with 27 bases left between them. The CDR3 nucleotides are TGTGCCAGCAGCTCTCATGAATTGGGTAGCGGCTTTCCCGCGAACACCGGGGAGCTGTTTTTT. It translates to CASSSHELGSGFPANTGELFF.

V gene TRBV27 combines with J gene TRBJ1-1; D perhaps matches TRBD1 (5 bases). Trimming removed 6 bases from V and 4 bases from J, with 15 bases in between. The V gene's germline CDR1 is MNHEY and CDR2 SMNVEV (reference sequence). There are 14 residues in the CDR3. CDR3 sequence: CASSPFWGGTEAFF. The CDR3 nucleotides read TGTGCCAGCAGCCCTTTCTGGGGGGGCACTGAAGCTTTCTTT.

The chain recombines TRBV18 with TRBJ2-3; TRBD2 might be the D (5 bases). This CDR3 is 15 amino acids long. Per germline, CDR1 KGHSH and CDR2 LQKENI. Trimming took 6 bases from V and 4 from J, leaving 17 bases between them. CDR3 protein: CASSYPGSGPDTQYF. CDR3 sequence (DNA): TGTGCCAGCTCCTATCCGGGATCGGGTCCAGATACGCAGTATTTT.